The source of this T cell receptor (beta chain) is a study of metastatic and nonmetastatic thyroid tumors. Thyroid surgery took place with no prior treatment in any patient. The CDR3 covers 18 residues. V was clipped by 2 bases and J by 0 bases; unmatched bases: 8. CDR1 is MNHEY and CDR2 is SMNVEV in the germline V gene (reference sequence). By sample fraction, this clone is medium-sized (0.01 to 0.1%). TCRdb re-clonotyped the PCR reads via MiXCR. Counted here are over 7,500 clones, approximately 10% occurring once; the ten biggest clones make up around 7%. The clonotype originates from a female donor with papillary thyroid cancer or a benign thyroid nodule (not recorded which). Some clones in this sample may be carry-over from other donors' samples. The chain is built from TRBV27 and TRBJ2-2; 8 bases align to TRBD1. What was sequenced was tumor tissue. The CDR3 coding sequence is TGTGCCAGCAGTTTACGGGACAGGCGTTTTTCGAACACCGGGGAGCTGTTTTTT. This sequence encodes CASSLRDRRFSNTGELFF.